This TCR beta chain was found in a study of tumor-infiltrating lymphocytes in oesophageal squamous cell carcinoma. Germline CDR1 and CDR2: SGHVS and FNYEAQ. The CDR3 consists of 16 residues. Each CDR3 protein is one row after TCRdb ran MiXCR on the PCR reads. The sample lists some 10,000 distinct CDR3 sequences; approximately 60% were seen once. The chain uses TRBV7-6 and TRBJ2-3; possibly TRBD2 for D (6 bases). TRBJ2-5 explains the end of the DNA better; the J call may be wrong. Sample: esophageal tumor tissue. The sequence derives from a female donor with esophageal squamous cell carcinoma. The DNA for the CDR3 is TGTGCCAGCAGCCCCACCGGGGGACGAGGCAAAGAGACCCAGTACTTC. Translation gives CASSPTGGRGKETQYF.